This TCR beta chain appears in the sequencing data of a study of T cell changes during pregnancy in multiple sclerosis (dated 2019 in TCRdb). At the level of the whole study: The study looked at changes in the T cell repertoire across pregnancy in women with multiple sclerosis.

Library preparation employed the immunoSEQ multiplex PCR assay. TCRdb stores this immuneACCESS table with in-frame sequences only. Part of the clones is absent; in the studies checked, under half of the shortfall reflects unresolved V genes, and no reason is known for the rest. The sample has tens of thousands of clones on record, roughly 90% of them singletons. The ten most abundant clones make up 0.65% to 1% of the sample. CDR1 and CDR2, per the germline V gene, are SGDLS and YYNGEE. V has 0 bases trimmed and J has 8 bases trimmed; junction bases matching no gene number 4. The CDR3, from cysteine to phenylalanine, totals 15 residues. Just the 45-base CDR3 DNA is kept, in frame starting at base 1. This clone was seen a single time. Its antigen remains undetermined. Base qualities were left out, and no much larger clone turns up one base away.

The starting material was peripheral blood, obtained before pregnancy. The sequence came from a female donor with multiple sclerosis, enrolled in a pregnancy study. The chain joins TRBV9 to TRBJ1-6; 8 bases in the middle match TRBD1. This receptor carries the CDR3 CASSVVETGDSPLHF. The DNA sequence is as follows: TGTGCCAGCAGCGTAGTCGAGACAGGGGATTCACCCCTCCACTTT.